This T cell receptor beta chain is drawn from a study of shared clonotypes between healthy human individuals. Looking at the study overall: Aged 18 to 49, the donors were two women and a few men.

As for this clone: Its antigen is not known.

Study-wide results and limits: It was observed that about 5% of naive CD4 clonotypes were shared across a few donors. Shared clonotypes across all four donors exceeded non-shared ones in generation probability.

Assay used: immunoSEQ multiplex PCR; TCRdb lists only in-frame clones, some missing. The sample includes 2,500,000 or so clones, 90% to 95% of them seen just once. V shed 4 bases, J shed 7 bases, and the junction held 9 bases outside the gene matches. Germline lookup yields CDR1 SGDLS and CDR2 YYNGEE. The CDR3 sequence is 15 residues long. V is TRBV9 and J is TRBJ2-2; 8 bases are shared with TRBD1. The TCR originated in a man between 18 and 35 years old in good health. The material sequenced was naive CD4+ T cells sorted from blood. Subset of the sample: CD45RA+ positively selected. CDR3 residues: CASSPRQGADGELFF. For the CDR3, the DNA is TGTGCCAGCAGCCCAAGGCAGGGGGCAGACGGGGAGCTGTTTTTT.